The next 26 T cell receptor beta chains were all read from a single sample in a study of regulatory T cells in long-lasting Graves disease. The authors built TCR beta libraries using iRepertoire HTBI primers and Arm-PCR of CDR3 regions. TCRdb passed the multiplex PCR reads through MiXCR, listing each CDR3 protein once. The table shows under 450,000 distinct CDR3 sequences, with roughly 16% occurring only once. Noted time point: newly diagnosed GD, antithyroid drugs for less than 3 months. Following extraction of RNA from PBMCs, that RNA was used to make the TCR library. This sample also belongs to another study, concerning T cells in Graves' hyperthyroidism and ophthalmopathy.

Sequencing used peripheral blood mononuclear cells (PBMCs), obtained at new diagnosis, from a patient treated with antithyroid drugs. These receptors were obtained from a woman aged 18-29 years with Graves disease.

This clonotype was seen ten or more times. The rearrangement joins TRBV6-5 to TRBJ1-5, with D maybe TRBD1 (6 bases). The germline gives CDR1 MNHEY, CDR2 SVGAGI. CDR3 length: 17 amino acids. Trimming pared 2 bases from V and 0 bases from J, leaving 14 bases between. In DNA form, the CDR3 reads TGTGCCAGCAGTTACCTGACAGGAGACCCTAGCAATCAGCCCCAGCATTTT. Protein product: CASSYLTGDPSNQPQHF.

This clonotype has a count of ten or more. This rearrangement joins TRBV20-1 to TRBJ2-7; D is perhaps TRBD1 (7 bases). V was trimmed by 3 bases and J by 3 bases, leaving 12 bases between them. Germline V gene data show CDR1 as DFQATT and CDR2 as SNEGSKA (reference sequence). This CDR3 is 13 amino acids long. DNA of the CDR3: TGCAGTGCTAGGAGTCAGGGGGGCTACGAGCAGTACTTC. Translation gives CSARSQGGYEQYF.

This clonotype was seen at least ten times. The rearrangement links TRBV3-1 to TRBJ2-1; D gene ambiguous. This CDR3 comprises 14 residues. The germline V and J ends were trimmed by 0 bases and 4 bases, with 7 bases remaining between them. Germline CDR1 is LGHDT and CDR2 is YNNKEL (reference sequence). The CDR3 reads CASSQEGRYNEQFF. For the CDR3, the DNA is TGTGCCAGCAGCCAAGAAGGCCGTTACAATGAGCAGTTCTTC.

The rearrangement joins TRBV19 to TRBJ2-7; D gene unclear. CDR3 length: 13 amino acids. V was trimmed by 4 bases and J by 0 bases, leaving 7 bases between them. CDR1 LNHDA and CDR2 SQIVND come from the germline V gene (reference sequence). CDR3 bases: TGTGCCAGTAGTAAGGGTAGCTCCTACGAGCAGTACTTC. Residues: CASSKGSSYEQYF.

This rearrangement joins TRBV5-1 to TRBJ1-2, with a tentative D call TRBD1 (6 bases). Germline-derived CDR1 and CDR2 are SGHRS and YFSETQ. The CDR3 is 14 residues long. V was trimmed by 6 bases and J by 4 bases, leaving 16 bases between them. CDR3 amino acids: CASTSIGGPYGYTF. The CDR3 nucleotides are TGCGCCAGCACCTCGATCGGGGGGCCCTATGGCTACACCTTC.

This clonotype was counted ten times or more. The chain couples TRBV7-3 to TRBJ1-2; D is undetermined. Germline V gene sequence: CDR1 SGHTA, CDR2 FQGTGA. Trimming removed 5 bases at V and 2 bases at J, with 9 bases between. CDR3 length: 13 residues. The CDR3 nucleotides read TGTGCCAGCAGCATGGCCCGGAACTATGGCTACACCTTC. As protein: CASSMARNYGYTF.

The V gene is TRBV29-1, the J gene TRBJ2-7, with 9 bases identical to TRBD2. Germline values: CDR1 SQVTM, CDR2 ANQGSEA. The J segment lost 2 bases and the V segment lost 1 base, leaving 6 bases of the junction unmatched. The CDR3 totals 15 residues. As DNA, the CDR3 is TGCAGCGTTGAAGTAACGCTAGCGGGAACCTACGAGCAGTACTTC. The encoded protein is CSVEVTLAGTYEQYF.

This clonotype was counted many times. The chain recombines TRBV6-2 or TRBV6-3 with TRBJ2-1; D might be TRBD2 (5 bases). Germline V gene sequence: CDR1 MNHEY, CDR2 SVGEGT. There are 16 residues in the CDR3. Between the trimmed V and J ends, which lost 3 bases and 0 bases, there was a span of 12 bases. For the CDR3, the DNA is TGTGCCAGCAGTTATAGGACTGCGAGCTCCTACAATGAGCAGTTCTTC. Protein sequence: CASSYRTASSYNEQFF.

A word on this clonotype: This sequence may be a read error, since a much larger clone differs from it by one base. The chain employs TRBV28 and TRBJ2-1, with D unresolved. The closer fit of TRBJ2-5 to the DNA end suggests the J call may be wrong. Looked up from germline, CDR1 is MDHEN and CDR2 is SYDVKM. This CDR3 comprises 14 residues. CDR3 in DNA: TGTGCCAGCCGCGTCGTGAGGTTCGAGGAGACCCAGTACTTC. Its protein is CASRVVRFEETQYF.

In its sample, this clonotype was seen many times. This chain uses TRBV24-1 with TRBJ2-7; TRBD1 is a possible D gene (6 bases). CDR1 and CDR2 from the germline V gene are KGHDR and SFDVKD. The CDR3 runs to 15 residues. The V and J ends lost 6 bases and 1 base respectively, with 15 bases between them. This chain's CDR3 is CATSRGTRRSYEQYF. DNA of the CDR3: TGTGCCACCAGTCGAGGGACACGACGATCCTACGAGCAGTACTTC.

This sequence joins TRBV6-1 and TRBJ2-6; perhaps TRBD2 as D (6 bases). V dropped 6 bases and J dropped 0 bases, with 9 bases sitting between them. The CDR3 totals 15 residues. Germline V lookup: CDR1 MNHNS, CDR2 SASEGT. The DNA for the CDR3 is TGTGCCAGCAGGGGACTCTTCTCTGGGGCCAACGTCCTGACTTTC. It yields the protein CASRGLFSGANVLTF.

The chain carries TRBV5-1 and TRBJ2-6; D is unresolved. Trimming left V 0 bases short and J 4 bases short, with 8 bases between. The CDR3 runs 15 residues. Germline CDR1 and CDR2: SGHRS and YFSETQ. The CDR3 protein is CASSLAGNGANVLTF. CDR3 nucleotide sequence: TGCGCCAGCAGCTTGGCCGGTAACGGGGCCAACGTCCTGACTTTC.

This clonotype was detected many times. In nucleotides, the CDR3 is TGCAGTCTAATCCCGGGGCGGGTAAACACTGAAGCTTTCTTT. Its translation is CSLIPGRVNTEAFF. The chain links TRBV20-1 to TRBJ1-1; D possibly corresponds to TRBD1 (5 bases). The germline V and J ends were trimmed by 8 bases and 2 bases, with 18 bases remaining between them. This CDR3 has 14 amino acids. Looked up from germline, CDR1 is DFQATT and CDR2 is SNEGSKA (reference sequence).

The sample holds many counts of this clonotype. V usage is TRBV11-2 and J usage is TRBJ2-7, with D perhaps matching TRBD1 or TRBD2 (6 bases each). Germline V lookup: CDR1 SGHAT, CDR2 FQNNGV. The V gene lost 4 bases and the J gene lost 1 base, with 26 bases spanning the gap. The CDR3 is 19 amino acids. The DNA for the CDR3 is TGTGCCAGCAGCTCCGGACAGATTCTAGCGCTCCAGGAATCCTACGAGCAGTACTTC. It encodes CASSSGQILALQESYEQYF.

This clonotype has only a few counts. The rearrangement links TRBV13 to TRBJ2-7; possibly TRBD2 for D (6 bases). Germline V lookup: CDR1 PRHDT, CDR2 FYEKMQ (reference sequence). With 4 bases removed from V and 2 bases from J, the gap between germline ends came to 18 bases. The CDR3 totals 16 residues. Here the CDR3 DNA reads TGTGCCAGCAGCTCCCGACTGGTAGCGGAGGCCTACGAGCAGTACTTC. The encoded protein is CASSSRLVAEAYEQYF.

This clonotype was recorded at least ten times. The V and J genes are TRBV9 and TRBJ1-1; D uncertain. The ends were cut back, 0 bases at V and 5 bases at J, with 8 bases in the middle. Per germline, CDR1 SGDLS and CDR2 YYNGEE. This CDR3 has 13 amino acids. CDR3 protein: CASSVEVRTEAFF. The CDR3 DNA reads TGTGCCAGCAGCGTAGAAGTGCGGACTGAAGCTTTCTTT. Based on the CDR3 plus reference TRBV9 and TRBJ1-1, the full variable domain is DSGVTQTPKHLITATGQRVTLRCSPRSGDLSVYWYQQSLDQGLQFLIQYYNGEERAKGNILERFSAQQFPDLHSELNLSSLELGDSALYFCASSVEVRTEAFFGQGTRLTVV.

This clonotype was counted ten times or more. The chain carries TRBV10-3 and TRBJ1-4; D is ambiguous. V was shortened by 2 bases and J by 8 bases, with 15 bases between the two germline ends. The germline V gene has CDR1 ENHRY and CDR2 SYGVKD. The CDR3 consists of 15 residues. The CDR3 DNA sequence: TGTGCCATCAGTGAGAGGTTGGGGATTTTGGAAAAACTGTTTTTT. This encodes CAISERLGILEKLFF.

In its sample, this clonotype was seen many times. This rearrangement joins TRBV12-3 or TRBV12-4 to TRBJ2-7; D might be TRBD1 (5 bases). The CDR3 length is 15 residues. Trimming stripped 3 bases from V and 3 bases from J, with 15 bases between. The CDR3 loop reads CASSLGPGNFYEQYF. In DNA form, the CDR3 reads TGTGCCAGCAGTTTGGGGCCAGGGAACTTCTACGAGCAGTACTTC.

As to this clonotype: The junction and the germline gene differ at one end; a read error may be behind it. This rearrangement joins TRBV6-4 to TRBJ2-5, with 8 bases aligning to TRBD1. The germline gives CDR1 MRHNA, CDR2 SNTAGT. The CDR3 runs 14 residues. CDR3 loop: CASSDSGDRPAKFF. The CDR3 nucleotides read TGTGCCAGCAGTGACTCCGGGGACAGGCCTGCTAAGTTCTTC.

This clonotype was seen more than once but under ten times. This chain joins TRBV4-1 and TRBJ2-1, with D perhaps TRBD1 (6 bases). The CDR3 has 17 residues. CDR1 is MGHRA, CDR2 YSYEKL, per germline. With 0 bases removed from V and 3 bases from J, the gap between germline ends came to 15 bases. The DNA for the CDR3 is TGCGCCAGCAGCCAAGATCGGAAACAGGGAAACTACAATGAGCAGTTCTTC. Its translation is CASSQDRKQGNYNEQFF.

The V call is TRBV7-9, the J call TRBJ1-4, with no clear D. The germline V and J ends were trimmed by 8 bases and 1 base, with 5 bases remaining between them. The CDR3 is made up of 12 amino acids. Germline V gives CDR1 SEHNR, CDR2 FQNEAQ (reference sequence). The CDR3: CASRGTNEKLFF. The CDR3 region has the DNA TGTGCCAGCCGGGGAACTAATGAAAAACTGTTTTTT. Using reference TRBV7-9 and TRBJ1-4 for the parts outside the CDR3, the full variable domain is DTGVSQNPRHKITKRGQNVTFRCDPISEHNRLYWYRQTLGQGPEFLTYFQNEAQLEKSRLLSDRFSAERPKGSFSTLEIQRTEQGDSAMYLCASRGTNEKLFFGSGTQLSVL.

V usage is TRBV24-1 and J usage is TRBJ1-5; TRBD1 matches 12 bases. Trimming cost V 7 bases and J 5 bases; bases outside gene matches: 2. This CDR3 is 14 amino acids long. Per germline, CDR1 KGHDR and CDR2 SFDVKD. The CDR3 reads CATRGTGGDQPQHF. In DNA, the CDR3 is TGTGCCACCAGAGGGACAGGGGGCGATCAGCCCCAGCATTTT.

The chain is built from TRBV6-5 and TRBJ2-3, with D tentatively TRBD1 (5 bases). The V end lost 1 base, the J end lost 2 bases, and 10 bases lay between the germline ends. The CDR3 has 15 amino acids. Germline V gene data show CDR1 as MNHEY and CDR2 as SVGAGI. Written as DNA, the CDR3 is TGTGCCAGCAGTTACTTAGGGGATCCCACAGATACGCAGTATTTT. Its translation is CASSYLGDPTDTQYF.

The sample holds many counts of this clonotype. The DNA for the CDR3 is TGTGCCAGCAGCCAAGTCGGCATTTCGGATACGCAGTATTTT. Protein sequence: CASSQVGISDTQYF. The chain recombines TRBV3-1 with TRBJ2-3; D gene uncertain. Germline CDR1 reads LGHDT; CDR2 reads YNNKEL (reference sequence). V shed 1 base and J shed 6 bases, with 11 bases lying between them. This CDR3 has 14 amino acids.

This clonotype has only a few counts. The gene calls are TRBV10-3 and TRBJ2-7; a possible D gene is TRBD2 (5 bases). CDR3 size: 13 residues. CDR1 ENHRY and CDR2 SYGVKD come from the germline V gene. Trimming took 4 bases from V and 4 from J, leaving 11 bases between them. DNA of the CDR3: TGTGCCATCAGTGTTTCGGGAACGTACGAGCAGTACTTC. It yields the protein CAISVSGTYEQYF.

This clonotype was recorded many times. This chain links TRBV20-1 with TRBJ1-6; unclear D gene. The CDR3 is 13 residues long. The ends were cut back, 0 bases at V and 10 bases at J, with 10 bases in the middle. CDR1 is DFQATT, CDR2 SNEGSKA, per germline (reference sequence). The CDR3 reads CSARDHMGSPLHF. The CDR3, as DNA: TGCAGTGCTAGAGATCACATGGGGTCACCCCTCCACTTT.